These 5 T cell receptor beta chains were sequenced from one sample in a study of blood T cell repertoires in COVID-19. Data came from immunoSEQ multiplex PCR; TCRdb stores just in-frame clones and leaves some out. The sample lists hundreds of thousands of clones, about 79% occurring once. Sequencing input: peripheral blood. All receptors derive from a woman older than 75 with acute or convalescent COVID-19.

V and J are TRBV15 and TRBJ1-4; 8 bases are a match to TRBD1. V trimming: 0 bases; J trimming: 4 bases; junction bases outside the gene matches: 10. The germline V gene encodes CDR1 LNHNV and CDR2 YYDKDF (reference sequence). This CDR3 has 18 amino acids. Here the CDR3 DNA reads TGTGCCACCAGCAGAGATCAGGGGGCCGACAGGTTTAATGAAAAACTGTTTTTT. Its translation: CATSRDQGADRFNEKLFF.

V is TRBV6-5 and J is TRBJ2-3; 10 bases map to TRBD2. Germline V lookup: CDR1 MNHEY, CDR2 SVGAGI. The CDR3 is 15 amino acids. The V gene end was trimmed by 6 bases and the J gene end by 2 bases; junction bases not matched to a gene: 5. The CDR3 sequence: CASRSSGGYTDTQYF. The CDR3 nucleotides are TGTGCCAGCAGGAGTAGCGGGGGGTACACAGATACGCAGTATTTT.

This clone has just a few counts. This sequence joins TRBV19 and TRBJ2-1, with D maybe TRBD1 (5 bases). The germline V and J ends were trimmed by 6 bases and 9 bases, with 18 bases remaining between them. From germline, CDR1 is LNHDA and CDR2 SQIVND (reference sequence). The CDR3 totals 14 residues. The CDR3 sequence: CASRSDRNNGEQFF. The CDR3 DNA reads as TGTGCCAGTAGAAGCGACAGAAACAACGGTGAGCAGTTCTTC.

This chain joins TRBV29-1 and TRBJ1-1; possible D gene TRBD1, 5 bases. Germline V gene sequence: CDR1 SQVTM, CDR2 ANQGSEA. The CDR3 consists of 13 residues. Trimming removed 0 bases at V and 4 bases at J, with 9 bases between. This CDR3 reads CSVEEAGRTEAFF. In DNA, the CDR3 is TGCAGCGTTGAAGAGGCGGGGCGCACTGAAGCTTTCTTT.

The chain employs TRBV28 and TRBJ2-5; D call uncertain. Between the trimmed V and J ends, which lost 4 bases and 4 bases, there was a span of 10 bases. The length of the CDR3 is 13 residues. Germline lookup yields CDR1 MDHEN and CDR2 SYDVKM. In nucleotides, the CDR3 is TGTGCCAGCAGTTATGATCCGCGAGAGACCCAGTACTTC. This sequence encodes CASSYDPRETQYF.